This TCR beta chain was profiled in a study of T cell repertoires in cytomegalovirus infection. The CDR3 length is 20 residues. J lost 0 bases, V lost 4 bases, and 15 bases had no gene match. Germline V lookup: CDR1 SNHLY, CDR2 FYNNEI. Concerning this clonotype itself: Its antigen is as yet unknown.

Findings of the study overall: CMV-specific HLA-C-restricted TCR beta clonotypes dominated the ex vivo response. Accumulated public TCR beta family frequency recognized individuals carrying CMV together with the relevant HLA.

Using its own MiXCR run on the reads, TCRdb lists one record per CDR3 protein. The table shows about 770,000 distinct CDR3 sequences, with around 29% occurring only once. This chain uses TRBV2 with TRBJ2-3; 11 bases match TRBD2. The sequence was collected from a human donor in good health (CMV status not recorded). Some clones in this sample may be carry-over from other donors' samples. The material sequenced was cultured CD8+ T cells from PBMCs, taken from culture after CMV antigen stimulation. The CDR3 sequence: CASSGKTSGNFDFSTDTQYF. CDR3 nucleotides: TGTGCCAGCAGTGGAAAGACTAGCGGGAATTTCGACTTTAGCACAGATACGCAGTATTTT. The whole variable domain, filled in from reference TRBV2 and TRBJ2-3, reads EPEVTQTPSHQVTQMGQEVILRCVPISNHLYFYWYRQILGQKVEFLVSFYNNEISEKSEIFDDQFSVERPDGSNFTLKIRSTKLEDSAMYFCASSGKTSGNFDFSTDTQYFGPGTRLTVL.